What follows are 29 T cell receptor beta chains derived from one specimen sequenced in a study of CD8 T cells in Susac syndrome. It was with random hexamers that about 0.45 to 1 ug RNA was reverse transcribed. TCRdb ran MiXCR on the immunoSEQ multiplex PCR reads and lists one entry per CDR3 protein. Among approximately 170,000 distinct CDR3 sequences listed, 92% were seen once. Sequenced input: CD4+ T cells from PBMCs. All receptors derive from a human donor in good health.

This chain connects TRBV11-2 to TRBJ1-2; 7 bases line up with TRBD1. Germline V gene lookup returns CDR1 SGHAT and CDR2 FQNNGV. Losses at the gene ends were 0 bases for V and 8 bases for J; bases not matched to a gene: 6. The CDR3 is made up of 14 amino acids. The CDR3: CASSLDDRVGGYTF. The CDR3 DNA reads TGTGCCAGCAGCTTAGATGACAGGGTGGGCGGCTACACCTTC.

The gene calls are TRBV20-1 and TRBJ1-5, with a possible D match to TRBD1 (6 bases). The germline V gene encodes CDR1 DFQATT and CDR2 SNEGSKA (reference sequence). Trimming removed 4 bases from V and 7 bases from J, with 11 bases in between. CDR3 length: 12 amino acids. In DNA, the CDR3 is TGCAGTGCTACACAGGGTGGGCAGCCCCAGCATTTT. Protein: CSATQGGQPQHF.

The rearrangement links TRBV6-1 to TRBJ2-4, with D unclear. Trimming left V 2 bases short and J 8 bases short, with 10 bases between. Germline V CDR1 and CDR2: MNHNS, SASEGT. This CDR3 contains 13 residues. DNA for the CDR3: TGTGCCAGCAGTGAATCCTTTTTGGACATTCAGTACTTC. Its protein is CASSESFLDIQYF.

The chain uses TRBV6-5 and TRBJ2-1; maybe TRBD2 (6 bases). This CDR3 comprises 15 residues. Trimming left V 6 bases short and J 4 bases short, with 16 bases between. CDR1 is MNHEY and CDR2 is SVGAGI in the germline V gene. CDR3 loop: CASRPRLEGYNEQFF. Here the CDR3 DNA reads TGTGCCAGCAGGCCTCGACTAGAGGGGTACAATGAGCAGTTCTTC.

This chain connects TRBV12-3 or TRBV12-4 to TRBJ2-1; D may correspond to TRBD1 or TRBD2 (5 bases each). The CDR3 loop spans 13 amino acids. The ends were cut back, 8 bases at V and 7 bases at J, with 15 bases in the middle. The CDR3 DNA reads TGTGCCAGCTGGGGACCGGGTAGGAATGAGCAGTTCTTC. Encoded protein: CASWGPGRNEQFF.

J is TRBJ2-3 and V is TRBV7-2; 9 bases agree with TRBD2. This CDR3 spans 19 amino acids. Looked up from germline, CDR1 is SGHTA and CDR2 is FQGNSA. The V and J ends lost 0 bases and 4 bases, in that order; junction bases with no gene match: 14. CDR3 sequence: CASSLALMWAGGPADTQYF. CDR3 DNA sequence: TGTGCCAGCAGCTTAGCGCTCATGTGGGCGGGGGGGCCGGCAGATACGCAGTATTTT.

The V gene is TRBV7-9, the J gene TRBJ2-7, with 8 bases matching TRBD1. Looked up from germline, CDR1 is SEHNR and CDR2 is FQNEAQ (reference sequence). Trimming removed 6 bases from V and 6 bases from J; junction bases left unmatched: 10. This CDR3 region has 14 residues. The CDR3 region has the DNA TGTGCCAGCAGTCATCCCGGACAGGGATCCGAGCAGTACTTC. Protein: CASSHPGQGSEQYF.

The chain links TRBV6-6 to TRBJ1-1; no reliable D call. V was pared by 2 bases and J by 2 bases, with 12 bases between. In germline, CDR1 is MNHNY, CDR2 SVGAGI (reference sequence). The CDR3 runs 15 residues. CDR3 coding DNA: TGTGCCAGCAGTTACCTCGCGGCGTTTAACACTGAAGCTTTCTTT. Residues: CASSYLAAFNTEAFF.

This clonotype was counted a few times. The rearrangement joins TRBV7-2 to TRBJ1-6; D possibly corresponds to TRBD1 (5 bases). The CDR3 consists of 14 residues. Germline-derived CDR1 and CDR2 are SGHTA and FQGNSA. V dropped 6 bases and J dropped 8 bases, with 14 bases sitting between them. The CDR3 DNA reads TGTGCCAGCAGACCCCGGGACTTACATTCACCCCTCCACTTT. It encodes CASRPRDLHSPLHF.

This clonotype came up a few times. J is TRBJ2-7 and V is TRBV4-3; D call uncertain. CDR3 length: 14 amino acids. V was trimmed by 4 bases and J by 1 base, leaving 11 bases between them. Per germline, CDR1 LGHNA and CDR2 YSLEER. DNA for the CDR3: TGCGCCAGCAGCCCAGACCCTGGGTCCTACGAGCAGTACTTC. It specifies CASSPDPGSYEQYF.

The chain couples TRBV9 to TRBJ2-2; D is uncertain. CDR3 length: 15 amino acids. Germline V gene sequence: CDR1 SGDLS, CDR2 YYNGEE. V was pared by 2 bases and J by 1 base, with 9 bases between. This CDR3 reads CASSVRSRNTGELFF. DNA of the CDR3: TGTGCCAGCAGCGTTCGCTCCAGGAACACCGGGGAGCTGTTTTTT. Drawing the rest from reference TRBV9 and TRBJ2-2, the complete variable domain is DSGVTQTPKHLITATGQRVTLRCSPRSGDLSVYWYQQSLDQGLQFLIQYYNGEERAKGNILERFSAQQFPDLHSELNLSSLELGDSALYFCASSVRSRNTGELFFGEGSRLTVL.

This clonotype was seen a handful of times. The V gene is TRBV29-1, the J gene TRBJ1-2; 7 bases line up with TRBD1. Germline values: CDR1 SQVTM, CDR2 ANQGSEA. The V segment lost 6 bases and the J segment 8 bases; nucleotides outside the gene matches: 9. This CDR3 has 12 residues. The CDR3 protein is CSVAQGNRGYTF. The CDR3 DNA reads as TGCAGCGTCGCACAGGGGAATCGCGGCTACACCTTC.

J is TRBJ2-5 and V is TRBV2; 9 bases align to TRBD2. The CDR3 runs 18 residues. Germline values: CDR1 SNHLY, CDR2 FYNNEI. J gave up 3 bases and V 2 bases, and 13 bases lay outside the gene matches. CDR3 residues: CASSEYPRLAGIEETQYF. In nucleotides, the CDR3 is TGTGCCAGCAGTGAATACCCGAGGCTAGCGGGGATAGAAGAGACCCAGTACTTC.

The chain has TRBV19 and TRBJ2-5, with 7 bases lining up with TRBD2. V dropped 8 bases and J dropped 5; count of bases not matched to a gene: 11. The CDR3 extends over 14 amino acids. Looked up from germline, CDR1 is LNHDA and CDR2 is SQIVND (reference sequence). CDR3 region: CASGTAGARETQYF. In DNA, the CDR3 is TGTGCCAGTGGAACGGCGGGAGCGAGGGAGACCCAGTACTTC.

V and J are TRBV10-3 and TRBJ2-5; 7 bases fit TRBD2. Trimming removed 10 bases from V and 2 bases from J; junction bases left unmatched: 4. CDR1 and CDR2 (germline): ENHRY, SYGVKD. This CDR3 is 12 amino acids long. CDR3 DNA sequence: TGTGCCAAAGGGACTAAACAAGAGACCCAGTACTTC. Translated, it gives CAKGTKQETQYF.

The chain employs TRBV30 and TRBJ1-1; D gene uncertain. V lost 0 bases to trimming and J lost 7 bases, with 12 bases between them. This CDR3 is built from 13 residues. The germline V gene has CDR1 GTSNPN and CDR2 SVGIG (reference sequence). The CDR3 region is CAWSVRLALEAFF. DNA for the CDR3: TGTGCCTGGAGTGTACGGTTGGCACTTGAAGCTTTCTTT.

V is TRBV7-2 and J is TRBJ1-5; the D gene is possibly TRBD1 (6 bases). Trimming removed 1 base at V and 7 bases at J, with 14 bases between. The CDR3 runs 15 residues. Germline V lookup: CDR1 SGHTA, CDR2 FQGNSA. CDR3 loop: CASSLEPGAGQPQHF. CDR3 nucleotide sequence: TGTGCCAGCAGCTTAGAACCGGGGGCAGGACAGCCCCAGCATTTT.

The rearrangement links TRBV28 to TRBJ2-7; TRBD2 might be the D (6 bases). The CDR3 has 15 residues. Germline V CDR1 and CDR2: MDHEN, SYDVKM. V was shortened by 2 bases and J by 1 base, with 12 bases between the two germline ends. The CDR3 reads CASSLRGTLSYEQYF. The CDR3 DNA reads TGTGCCAGCAGTTTACGTGGGACTCTATCCTACGAGCAGTACTTC.

The genes are TRBV7-9 and TRBJ1-1; D is perhaps TRBD1 (5 bases). This CDR3 region has 15 residues. Trimming pared 5 bases from V and 5 bases from J, leaving 18 bases between. The V gene's germline CDR1 is SEHNR and CDR2 FQNEAQ (reference sequence). The CDR3 here is CASSPPGVGGTEAFF. In DNA, the CDR3 is TGTGCCAGCAGCCCCCCGGGGGTGGGAGGGACTGAAGCTTTCTTT.

The J gene is TRBJ1-4, the V gene TRBV3-1; no reliable D call. With 2 bases removed from V and 7 bases from J, the gap between germline ends came to 17 bases. CDR3 size: 16 residues. Germline CDR1 reads LGHDT; CDR2 reads YNNKEL (reference sequence). CDR3 sequence (DNA): TGTGCCAGCAGCCAATCCCCGGGTCCCGGAGGTGAAAAACTGTTTTTT. Encoded protein: CASSQSPGPGGEKLFF.

J is TRBJ1-1 and V is TRBV27; 8 bases agree with TRBD1. V was clipped by 4 bases and J by 4 bases; unmatched bases: 5. The V gene's germline CDR1 is MNHEY and CDR2 SMNVEV (reference sequence). The CDR3 covers 14 residues. CDR3 DNA: TGTGCCAGCAGTTGGCTTACAGGGGGCACTGAAGCTTTCTTT. Translation: CASSWLTGGTEAFF.

This rearrangement joins TRBV7-2 to TRBJ2-1; D not resolved. CDR3 length: 12 residues. From germline, CDR1 is SGHTA and CDR2 FQGNSA. Trimming removed 3 bases at V and 9 bases at J, with 9 bases between. The CDR3 loop is CASSFDVTEQFF. The CDR3 coding sequence is TGTGCCAGCAGCTTCGACGTCACTGAGCAGTTCTTC.

This chain's CDR3 is CASSYSLAGGGNEQYF. As DNA, the CDR3 is TGTGCCAGCAGTTACAGTCTAGCGGGAGGAGGCAACGAGCAGTACTTC. The J gene is TRBJ2-7, the V gene TRBV6-5; TRBD2 aligns across 11 bases. Per the germline V gene, CDR1 is MNHEY and CDR2 is SVGAGI. This CDR3 has 16 amino acids. Trimming at V came to 2 bases and at J to 5 bases, leaving 8 bases not matched to a gene.

The chain recombines TRBV7-8 with TRBJ2-7, with 8 nucleotides matching TRBD2. V shed 1 base and J 4 bases; nucleotides not matched to a gene: 6. Germline CDR1 is SGHVS and CDR2 is FQNEAQ. The CDR3 consists of 15 residues. For the CDR3, the DNA is TGTGCCAGCAGCTTAGTACTAGCGGAGGATTACGAGCAGTACTTC. Its translation is CASSLVLAEDYEQYF.

V and J are TRBV24-1 and TRBJ2-4, with TRBD1 identical over 9 bases. From germline, CDR1 is KGHDR and CDR2 SFDVKD. V lost 3 bases to trimming and J lost 8 bases; unmatched junction nucleotides: 7. The CDR3 totals 15 residues. CDR3 loop: CATSDAGTGSHIQYF. CDR3 in DNA: TGTGCCACCAGTGATGCCGGGACAGGGAGTCACATTCAGTACTTC.

The V and J genes are TRBV3-1 and TRBJ2-1, with a possible D match to TRBD1 (6 bases). This CDR3 is built from 16 residues. The germline V gene encodes CDR1 LGHDT and CDR2 YNNKEL (reference sequence). Deletions cut 0 bases from V and 5 bases from J, with 14 bases between. The DNA of the CDR3 is TGTGCCAGCAGCCAAGATTTCTGGGACACTAACAATGAGCAGTTCTTC. Translated: CASSQDFWDTNNEQFF.

The CDR3 reads CASTRGGGETQYF. As DNA, the CDR3 is TGTGCCAGCACTCGGGGGGGAGGGGAGACCCAGTACTTC. The chain recombines TRBV7-2 with TRBJ2-5; 8 bases are shared with TRBD2. CDR3 length equals 13 residues. After removal of 7 bases from V and 5 bases from J, the junction contained 6 bases not matched to a gene. Germline values: CDR1 SGHTA, CDR2 FQGNSA.

The J gene is TRBJ2-1, the V gene TRBV6-2 or TRBV6-3; 10 nucleotides line up with TRBD1. The CDR3 consists of 17 residues. The germline V gene encodes CDR1 MNHEY and CDR2 SVGEGT. The trim removed 6 bases at V and 4 bases at J, leaving 12 bases unmatched. The CDR3 is CASSTRRDRGVYNEQFF. CDR3 sequence (DNA): TGTGCCAGCAGCACCAGAAGGGACAGGGGAGTATACAATGAGCAGTTCTTC.

This sequence joins TRBV6-2 or TRBV6-3 and TRBJ2-2; no firm D call. The CDR3 has 13 residues. With 7 bases removed from V and 0 bases from J, the gap between germline ends came to 6 bases. The germline V gene encodes CDR1 MNHEY and CDR2 SVGEGT. The CDR3 nucleotides read TGTGCCAGCAATAAAGCGAACACCGGGGAGCTGTTTTTT. Amino acids: CASNKANTGELFF.